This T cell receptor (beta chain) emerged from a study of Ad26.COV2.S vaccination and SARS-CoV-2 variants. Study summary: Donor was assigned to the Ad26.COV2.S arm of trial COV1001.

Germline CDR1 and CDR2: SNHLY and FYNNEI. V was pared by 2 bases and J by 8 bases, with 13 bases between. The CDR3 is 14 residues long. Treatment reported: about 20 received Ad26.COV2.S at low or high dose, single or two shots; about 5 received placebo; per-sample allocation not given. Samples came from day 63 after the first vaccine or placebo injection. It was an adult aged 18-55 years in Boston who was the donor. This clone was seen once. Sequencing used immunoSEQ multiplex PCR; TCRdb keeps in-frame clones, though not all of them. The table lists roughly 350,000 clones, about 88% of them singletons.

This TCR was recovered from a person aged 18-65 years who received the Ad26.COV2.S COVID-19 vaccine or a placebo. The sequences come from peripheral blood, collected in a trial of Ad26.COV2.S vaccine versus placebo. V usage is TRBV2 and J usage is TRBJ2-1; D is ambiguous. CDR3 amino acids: CASSELPRNDEQFF. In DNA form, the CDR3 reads TGTGCCAGCAGTGAATTGCCTAGGAATGATGAGCAGTTCTTC.